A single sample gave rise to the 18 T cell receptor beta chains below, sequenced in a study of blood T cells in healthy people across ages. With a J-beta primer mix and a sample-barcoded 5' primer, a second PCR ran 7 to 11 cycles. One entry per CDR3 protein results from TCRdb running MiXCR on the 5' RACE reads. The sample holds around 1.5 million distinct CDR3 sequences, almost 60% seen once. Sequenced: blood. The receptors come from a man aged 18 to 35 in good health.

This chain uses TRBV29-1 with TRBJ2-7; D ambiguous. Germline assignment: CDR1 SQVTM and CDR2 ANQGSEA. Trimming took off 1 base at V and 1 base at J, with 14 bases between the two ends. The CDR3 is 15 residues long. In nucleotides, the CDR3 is TGCAGCGTTGAAGGGCTTGGGCAGGCATCCTACGAGCAGTACTTC. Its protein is CSVEGLGQASYEQYF.

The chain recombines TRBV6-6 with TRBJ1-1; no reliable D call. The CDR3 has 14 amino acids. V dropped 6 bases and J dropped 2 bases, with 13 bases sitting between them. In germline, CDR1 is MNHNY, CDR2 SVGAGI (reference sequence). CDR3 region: CASRGRGYNTEAFF. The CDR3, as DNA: TGTGCCAGCAGGGGCCGCGGGTATAACACTGAAGCTTTCTTT.

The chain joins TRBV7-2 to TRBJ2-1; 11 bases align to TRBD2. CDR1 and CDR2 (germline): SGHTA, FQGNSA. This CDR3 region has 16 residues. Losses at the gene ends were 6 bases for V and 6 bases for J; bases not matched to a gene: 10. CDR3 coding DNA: TGTGCCAGCAGTATTCCGGGACTAGCGGTGATCAATGAGCAGTTCTTC. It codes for CASSIPGLAVINEQFF.

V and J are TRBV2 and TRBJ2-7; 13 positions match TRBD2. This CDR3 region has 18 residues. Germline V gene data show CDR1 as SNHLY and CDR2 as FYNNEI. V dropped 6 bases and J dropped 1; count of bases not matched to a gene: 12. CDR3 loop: CASRPSMGLAGKSYEQYF. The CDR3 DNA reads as TGTGCCAGCAGACCCTCCATGGGACTAGCGGGAAAGTCCTACGAGCAGTACTTC. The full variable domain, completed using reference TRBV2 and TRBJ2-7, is EPEVTQTPSHQVTQMGQEVILRCVPISNHLYFYWYRQILGQKVEFLVSFYNNEISEKSEIFDDQFSVERPDGSNFTLKIRSTKLEDSAMYFCASRPSMGLAGKSYEQYFGPGTRLTVT.

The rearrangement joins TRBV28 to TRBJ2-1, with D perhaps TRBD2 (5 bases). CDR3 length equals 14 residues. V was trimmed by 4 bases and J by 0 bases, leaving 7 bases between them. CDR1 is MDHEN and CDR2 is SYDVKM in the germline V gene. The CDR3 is CASSSRGSYNEQFF. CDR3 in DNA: TGTGCCAGCAGTTCCCGGGGCTCCTACAATGAGCAGTTCTTC.

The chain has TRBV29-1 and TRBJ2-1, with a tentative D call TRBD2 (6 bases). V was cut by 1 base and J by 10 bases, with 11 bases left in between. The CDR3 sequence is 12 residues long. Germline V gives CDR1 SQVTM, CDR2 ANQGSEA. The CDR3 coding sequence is TGCAGCGTTGAAGCTACGGGGAGGGAGCAGTTCTTC. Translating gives CSVEATGREQFF.

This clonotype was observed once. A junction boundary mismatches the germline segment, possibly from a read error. As DNA, the CDR3 is TGCGCCAGCAGCTTGAGTGGGCCCCACAATGAGCGGTTCTTC. Its translation: CASSLSGPHNERFF. The chain links TRBV5-1 to TRBJ2-1, with D unresolved. The CDR3 runs 14 residues. Per germline, CDR1 SGHRS and CDR2 YFSETQ.

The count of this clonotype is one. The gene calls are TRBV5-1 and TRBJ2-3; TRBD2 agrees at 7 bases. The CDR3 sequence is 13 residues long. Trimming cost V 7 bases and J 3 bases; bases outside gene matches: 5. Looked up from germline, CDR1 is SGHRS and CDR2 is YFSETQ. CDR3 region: CASEASGTDTQYF. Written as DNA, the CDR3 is TGCGCCAGCGAGGCTAGCGGAACAGATACGCAGTATTTT.

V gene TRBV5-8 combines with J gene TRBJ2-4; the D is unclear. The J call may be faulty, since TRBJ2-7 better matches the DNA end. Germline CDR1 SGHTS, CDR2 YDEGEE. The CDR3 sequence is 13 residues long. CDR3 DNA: TGTGCCAGCAGCTTACCAGACATCTACGAGCAGTACTTC. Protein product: CASSLPDIYEQYF.

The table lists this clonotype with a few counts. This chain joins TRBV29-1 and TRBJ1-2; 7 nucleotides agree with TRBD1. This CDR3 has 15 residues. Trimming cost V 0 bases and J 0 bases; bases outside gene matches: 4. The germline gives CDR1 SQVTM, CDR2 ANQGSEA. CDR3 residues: CSVEDGTAANYGYTF. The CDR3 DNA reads TGCAGCGTTGAAGACGGGACAGCAGCTAACTATGGCTACACCTTC.

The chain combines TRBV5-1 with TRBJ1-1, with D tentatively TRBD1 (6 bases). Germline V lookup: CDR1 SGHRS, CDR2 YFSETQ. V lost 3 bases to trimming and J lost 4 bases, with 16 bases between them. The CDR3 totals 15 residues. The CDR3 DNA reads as TGCGCCAGCAGCTCAGGGGAGTCTTCGGGCACTGAAGCTTTCTTT. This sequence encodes CASSSGESSGTEAFF.

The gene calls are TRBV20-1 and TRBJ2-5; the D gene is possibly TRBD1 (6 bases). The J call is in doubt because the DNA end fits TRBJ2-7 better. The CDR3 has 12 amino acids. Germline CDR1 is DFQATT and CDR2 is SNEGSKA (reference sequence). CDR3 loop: CSAAGAYYEQYF. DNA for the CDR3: TGCAGTGCTGCAGGGGCCTATTACGAGCAGTACTTC.

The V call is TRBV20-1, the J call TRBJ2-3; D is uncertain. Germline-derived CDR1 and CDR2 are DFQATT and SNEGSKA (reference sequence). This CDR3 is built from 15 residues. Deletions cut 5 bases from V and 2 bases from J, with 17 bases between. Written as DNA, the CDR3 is TGCAGTGCTCCAACACCTAAAGGGCACACAGATACGCAGTATTTT. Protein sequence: CSAPTPKGHTDTQYF.

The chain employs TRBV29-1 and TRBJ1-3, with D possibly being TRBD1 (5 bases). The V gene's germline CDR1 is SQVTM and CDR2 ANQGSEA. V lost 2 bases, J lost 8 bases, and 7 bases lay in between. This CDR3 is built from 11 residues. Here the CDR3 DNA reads TGCAGCGTTGAACAGGGAGACACCATATATTTT. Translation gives CSVEQGDTIYF.

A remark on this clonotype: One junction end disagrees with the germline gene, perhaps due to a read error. In DNA, the CDR3 is TGCGCCAGCAGTACTACAGGGCCTGGTACTGAAGCTTTCTTT. As protein: CASSTTGPGTEAFF. The chain is built from TRBV6-5 and TRBJ1-1; tentatively, D is TRBD1 (6 bases). CDR1 is MNHEY, CDR2 SVGAGI, per germline. This CDR3 is 14 amino acids long.

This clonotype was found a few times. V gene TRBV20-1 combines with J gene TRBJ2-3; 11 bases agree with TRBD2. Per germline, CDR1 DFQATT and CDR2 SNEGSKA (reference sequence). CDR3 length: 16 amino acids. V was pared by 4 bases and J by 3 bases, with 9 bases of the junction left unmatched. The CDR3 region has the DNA TGCAGTGCTACAGTACCTAGCGGGAGGTCGACAGATACGCAGTATTTT. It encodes CSATVPSGRSTDTQYF.

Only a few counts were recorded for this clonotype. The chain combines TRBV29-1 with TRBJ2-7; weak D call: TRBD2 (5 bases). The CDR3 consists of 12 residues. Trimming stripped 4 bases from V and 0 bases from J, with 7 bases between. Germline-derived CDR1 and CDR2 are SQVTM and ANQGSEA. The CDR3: CSVVAGSYEQYF. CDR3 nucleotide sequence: TGCAGCGTTGTTGCGGGCTCCTACGAGCAGTACTTC.

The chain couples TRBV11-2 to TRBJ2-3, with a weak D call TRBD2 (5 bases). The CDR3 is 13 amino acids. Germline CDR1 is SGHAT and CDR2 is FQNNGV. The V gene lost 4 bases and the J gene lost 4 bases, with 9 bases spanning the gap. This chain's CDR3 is CASSSPRADTQYF. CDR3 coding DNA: TGTGCCAGCAGCTCACCGCGGGCAGATACGCAGTATTTT.